This is a list of T cell receptor beta chains from one sample in a study of T cell responses to AZD1222 COVID-19 vaccine. The method was immunoSEQ multiplex PCR; TCRdb's version includes in-frame clones alone and lacks a portion of them. Here the sample spans more than 95,000 clones, 85% to 90% being singletons. Sequencing used peripheral blood, obtained on day 0 of AZD1222 vaccination. These receptors were obtained from an adult in good health. Both conserved end residues are part of each CDR3. Each record gives: V gene, D gene, J gene, clone size, CDR3 DNA, CDR3 protein. D genes are given only for firm matches. Size is stated for part of the rows, as once, few or many counts, or as a class when the clone is expanded.

>TRBV15|-|TRBJ1-6|once
TGTGCCACCAGCAGAGAATACACATATAATTCACCCCTCCACTTT
CATSREYTYNSPLHF
>TRBV7-9|-|TRBJ2-5|-
TGTGCCAGCAGCCCGATTATCTGGACAGCGGGAGAGACCCAGTACTTC
CASSPIIWTAGETQYF
>TRBV10-1|-|TRBJ1-2|-
TGCGCCAGCAGTGATCAGCCAGGACGACCGGATGGCTACACCTTC
CASSDQPGRPDGYTF
>TRBV30|TRBD2|TRBJ2-3|once
TGTGCCTGGAGTGTAGGGGCTAGCGGGGGAGATACGCAGTATTTT
CAWSVGASGGDTQYF
>TRBV6-5|TRBD2|TRBJ2-7|-
TGTGCCAGCAGTTACGGGGGGACTAGCTCTGTCTACGAGCAGTACTTC
CASSYGGTSSVYEQYF
>TRBV19|-|TRBJ2-7|-
TGTGCCAGTAGTATAGAGGGAGGGAAGGGGGACGAGCAGTACTTC
CASSIEGGKGDEQYF
>TRBV7-9|-|TRBJ1-1|-
TGTGCCAGCAGTCCGGGGCGGGGCCAAGACACTGAAGCTTTCTTT
CASSPGRGQDTEAFF
>TRBV5-1|-|TRBJ1-3|-
TGCGCCAGCAGCTTGGAGGCAGTACAAGGAAACACCATATATTTT
CASSLEAVQGNTIYF
>TRBV14|-|TRBJ2-7|-
TGTGCCAGCAGCCAAGGGGCCGGTCGGTTCGATAACGAGCAGTACTTC
CASSQGAGRFDNEQYF
>TRBV2|TRBD1|TRBJ2-1|-
TGTGCCAGCAGCGGGGGACAGGGTCGCAATGAGCAGTTCTTC
CASSGGQGRNEQFF
>TRBV7-9|-|TRBJ2-2|-
TGTGCCAGCAGCTTAGGCCGCCAGAACACCGGGGAGCTGTTTTTT
CASSLGRQNTGELFF
>TRBV19|-|TRBJ1-2|-
TGTGCCAGTAGTATGATGATAGGAGGCTATGGCTACACCTTC
CASSMMIGGYGYTF
>TRBV19|-|TRBJ2-2|-
TGTGCCAGTAGTCACAAGAACACCGGGGAGCTGTTTTTT
CASSHKNTGELFF
>TRBV10-1|-|TRBJ1-5|-
TGCGCCAGCAGTGAGTCGGGGGCAGAACTAAATCAGCCCCAGCATTTT
CASSESGAELNQPQHF
>TRBV5-1|-|TRBJ2-3|-
TGCGCCAGCAGCTTGTCAACATCCACTGCAGATACGCAGTATTTT
CASSLSTSTADTQYF
>TRBV4-2|TRBD2|TRBJ2-7|-
TGTGCCAGCAGCCAAGATGTAGCGGGAGGGGGCGAGCAGTACTTC
CASSQDVAGGGEQYF
>TRBV9|-|TRBJ2-7|once
TGTGCCAGCAGCCCATTTGAGGCCTCCTACGAGCAGTACTTC
CASSPFEASYEQYF
>TRBV14|-|TRBJ1-1|-
TGTGCCAGCAGCCAAGAAGGGGGAGGTGAAGCTTTCTTT
CASSQEGGGEAFF
>TRBV4-2|-|TRBJ2-3|-
TGTGCCAGCAGCCAAGTCGAGGATACGCAGTATTTT
CASSQVEDTQYF
>TRBV5-6|-|TRBJ1-5|few
TGTGCCAGCAGCTGGGGGTGGACTCAGCCCCAGCATTTT
CASSWGWTQPQHF
>TRBV3-1/TRBV3-2|-|TRBJ2-5|once
TGTGCCAGCAGCCAAGATAAAGCGAGAGGGGAGACCCAGTACTTC
CASSQDKARGETQYF
>TRBV6-5|-|TRBJ1-1|-
TGTGCCAGCAGTTACTCCGGACTTTCGAACACTGAAGCTTTCTTT
CASSYSGLSNTEAFF
>TRBV4-1|TRBD1|TRBJ2-2|-
TGCGCCAGCAGCCACGGGCTGAGGCAGGGGGCGTCAGGGGAGCTGTTTTTT
CASSHGLRQGASGELFF
>TRBV5-8|TRBD1|TRBJ2-7|-
TGTGCCAGCGACCTAATCCGGGACAGAACCTACGAGCAGTACTTC
CASDLIRDRTYEQYF
>TRBV27|-|TRBJ1-4|few
TGTGCCAGCACCTCCCGTGGGGGGAGGAATGAAAAACTGTTTTTT
CASTSRGGRNEKLFF
>TRBV3-1/TRBV3-2|-|TRBJ1-3|-
TGTGCCAGCAGCCAGGGGCGGCCTGGAAACACCATATATTTT
CASSQGRPGNTIYF
>TRBV5-1|-|TRBJ1-6|-
TGCGCCAGCAGCCCCGCCGATTACGGGAATTCACCCCTCCACTTT
CASSPADYGNSPLHF
>TRBV18|-|TRBJ2-7|once
TGTGCCAGCTCACAACAGCCGACCTACGAGCAGTACTTC
CASSQQPTYEQYF
>TRBV7-9|TRBD2|TRBJ2-5|-
TGTGCCAGCAGCCTTACCACCCTTGGCGGGAGGGAAGAGACCCAGTACTTC
CASSLTTLGGREETQYF
>TRBV18|-|TRBJ2-7|once
TGTGCCAGCTCAGCGGGACAAAAATCCTACGAGCAGTACTTC
CASSAGQKSYEQYF
>TRBV6-5|-|TRBJ1-1|-
TGTGCCAGCCACACCTTGGGGAACACTGAAGCTTTCTTT
CASHTLGNTEAFF
>TRBV5-1|-|TRBJ2-7|-
TGCGCCAGCAGCCCGCAAACCAACTTCAACGAGCAGTACTTC
CASSPQTNFNEQYF
>TRBV9|-|TRBJ1-5|-
TGTGCCAGCAGCTCTGGGGGAAATAGCAATCAGCCCCAGCATTTT
CASSSGGNSNQPQHF
>TRBV5-5|-|TRBJ2-1|-
TGTGCCAGCAGCTTTATGAGGGATGAGCAGTTCTTC
CASSFMRDEQFF
>TRBV7-8|-|TRBJ2-7|once
TGTGCCAGCAGCCCTATGACAGAGCAGTACTTC
CASSPMTEQYF
>TRBV19|-|TRBJ2-2|-
TGTGCCAGTAGTCCCCATGGGGGCACGACCGGGGAGCTGTTTTTT
CASSPHGGTTGELFF
>TRBV12-3/TRBV12-4|-|TRBJ1-5|-
TGTGCCAGCAGTTTACAGGATCAGCCCCAGCATTTT
CASSLQDQPQHF
>TRBV6-4|TRBD1|TRBJ1-5|-
TGTGCCAGCAGTGACCCCCGGACAGGGGGATTAAATCAGCCCCAGCATTTT
CASSDPRTGGLNQPQHF
>TRBV7-6|TRBD2|TRBJ2-1|-
TGTGCCAGCAGCAACCTAGCGGGGGCATACAATGAGCAGTTCTTC
CASSNLAGAYNEQFF
>TRBV10-3|TRBD1|TRBJ1-6|-
TGTGCCATCAGCCTCGGACAGGGTAATTCACCCCTCCACTTT
CAISLGQGNSPLHF
>TRBV6-6|TRBD1|TRBJ2-7|-
TGTGCCAGCAGACGACAGGGACCCTACGAGCAGTACTTC
CASRRQGPYEQYF
>TRBV14|-|TRBJ2-2|-
TGTGCCAGCAGCCAAGCCGCCTATAACACCGGGGAGCTGTTTTTT
CASSQAAYNTGELFF
>TRBV7-2|-|TRBJ2-7|-
TGTGCCAGCAGCTTAGACAGTTTGGGTCTCGAGCAGTACTTC
CASSLDSLGLEQYF
>TRBV12-3/TRBV12-4|-|TRBJ2-3|-
TGTGCCAGCAGCGATCGCTCAGATACGCAGTATTTT
CASSDRSDTQYF
>TRBV28|-|TRBJ1-5|-
TGTGCCAGCAGTTTATATGGGACCTCCCGCAATCAGCCCCAGCATTTT
CASSLYGTSRNQPQHF
>TRBV10-3|-|TRBJ1-5|-
TGTGCCATCACCCGCGGGGACAATCAGCCCCAGCATTTT
CAITRGDNQPQHF
>TRBV6-5|-|TRBJ1-2|few
TGTGCCAACGATCCTGGGGACTATGGCTACACCTTC
CANDPGDYGYTF
>TRBV6-5|TRBD1|TRBJ2-7|-
TGTGCCAGCAGACGGGACAGGGCCTTCTACGAGCAGTACTTC
CASRRDRAFYEQYF